This TCR beta chain was obtained from a study of yellow fever vaccine responses in identical twins. This CDR3 spans 15 amino acids. In germline, CDR1 is KGHSH, CDR2 LQKENI. Deletions cut 3 bases from V and 6 bases from J, with 12 bases between. TCRdb passed the RT-PCR reads through MiXCR, listing each CDR3 protein once. Here the sample spans thousands of distinct CDR3 sequences, 70% to 90% being singletons. The TCR comes from a woman between 18 and 29 years old who received the yellow fever vaccine. The V and J genes are TRBV18 and TRBJ1-6; perhaps TRBD1 as D (6 bases). This sample comprised T cells from blood (PBMCs), unsorted or a sorted subset (not recorded which), obtained before or after yellow fever vaccination (not recorded which). The CDR3 DNA reads as TGTGCCAGCTCACCGACAGGAAGCCTTAATTCACCCCTCCACTTT. Translating gives CASSPTGSLNSPLHF.